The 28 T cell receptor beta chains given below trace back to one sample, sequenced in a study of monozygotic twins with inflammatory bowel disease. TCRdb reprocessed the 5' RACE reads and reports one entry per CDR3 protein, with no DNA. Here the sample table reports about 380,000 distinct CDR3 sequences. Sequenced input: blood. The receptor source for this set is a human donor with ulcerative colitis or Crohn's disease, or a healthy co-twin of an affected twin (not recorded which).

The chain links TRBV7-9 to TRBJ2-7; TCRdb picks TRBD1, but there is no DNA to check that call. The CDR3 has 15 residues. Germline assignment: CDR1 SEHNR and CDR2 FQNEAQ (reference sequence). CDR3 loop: CASSFGTGDWYEQYF.

The chain's CDR3 is CAISGPDRVASGEQFF. The chain has TRBV10-3 and TRBJ2-1; the D call of TRBD1 rests on TCRdb alone, since no DNA is present to check it. This CDR3 comprises 16 residues. Germline V gives CDR1 ENHRY, CDR2 SYGVKD.

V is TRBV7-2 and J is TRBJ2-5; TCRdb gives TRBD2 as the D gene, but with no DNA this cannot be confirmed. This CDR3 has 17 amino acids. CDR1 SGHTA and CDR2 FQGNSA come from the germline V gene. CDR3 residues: CASRRTSGGAERETQYF.

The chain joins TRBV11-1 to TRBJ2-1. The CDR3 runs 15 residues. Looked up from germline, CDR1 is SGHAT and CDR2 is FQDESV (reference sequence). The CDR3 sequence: CASSLARSSYNEQFF.

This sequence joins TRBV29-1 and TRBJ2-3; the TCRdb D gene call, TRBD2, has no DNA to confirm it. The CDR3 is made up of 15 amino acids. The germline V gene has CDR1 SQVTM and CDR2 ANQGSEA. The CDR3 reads CSVEAEGFGGDTQYF.

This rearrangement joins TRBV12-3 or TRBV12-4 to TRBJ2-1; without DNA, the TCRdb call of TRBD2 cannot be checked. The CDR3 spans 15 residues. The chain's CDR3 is CASRELAGAYNEQFF.

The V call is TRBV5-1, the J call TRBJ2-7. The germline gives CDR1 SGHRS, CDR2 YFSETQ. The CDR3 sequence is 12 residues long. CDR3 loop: CASTSENYEQYF.

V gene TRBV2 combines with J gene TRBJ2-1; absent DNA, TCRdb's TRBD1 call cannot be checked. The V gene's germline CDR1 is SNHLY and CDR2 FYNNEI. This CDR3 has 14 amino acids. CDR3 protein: CASSGTGGNNEQFF.

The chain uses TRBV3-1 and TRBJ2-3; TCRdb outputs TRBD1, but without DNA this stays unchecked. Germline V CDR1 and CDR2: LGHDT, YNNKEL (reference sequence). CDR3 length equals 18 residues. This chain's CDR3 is CASSQDSTGLGNTDTQYF.

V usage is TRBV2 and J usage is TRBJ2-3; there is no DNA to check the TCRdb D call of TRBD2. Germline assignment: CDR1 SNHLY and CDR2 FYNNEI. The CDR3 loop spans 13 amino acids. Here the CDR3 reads CARLAGTTDTQYF.

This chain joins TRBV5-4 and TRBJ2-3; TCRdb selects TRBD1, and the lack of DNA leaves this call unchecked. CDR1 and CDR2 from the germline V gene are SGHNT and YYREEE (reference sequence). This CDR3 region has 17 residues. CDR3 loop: CASSFPNRAPLPDTQYF.

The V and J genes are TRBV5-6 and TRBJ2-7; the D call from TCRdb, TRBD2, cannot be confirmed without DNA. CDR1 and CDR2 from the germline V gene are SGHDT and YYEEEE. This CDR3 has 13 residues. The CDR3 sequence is CASSYGTTGEQYF.

This CDR3 reads CASSMDRGAEKLFF. The rearrangement links TRBV7-2 to TRBJ1-4; the D call of TRBD1 rests on TCRdb alone, since no DNA is present to check it. There are 14 residues in the CDR3. The germline gives CDR1 SGHTA, CDR2 FQGNSA. Based on the CDR3 plus reference TRBV7-2 and TRBJ1-4, the full variable domain is GAGVSQSPSNKVTEKGKDVELRCDPISGHTALYWYRQSLGQGLEFLIYFQGNSAPDKSGLPSDRFSAERTGGSVSTLTIQRTQQEDSAVYLCASSMDRGAEKLFFGSGTQLSVL.

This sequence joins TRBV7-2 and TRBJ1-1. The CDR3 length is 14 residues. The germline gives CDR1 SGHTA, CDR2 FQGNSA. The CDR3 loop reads CASSLVGANTEAFF.

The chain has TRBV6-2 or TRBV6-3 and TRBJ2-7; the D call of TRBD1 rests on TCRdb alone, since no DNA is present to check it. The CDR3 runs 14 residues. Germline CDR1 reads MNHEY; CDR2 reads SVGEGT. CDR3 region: CASSRQGIGDEQYF.

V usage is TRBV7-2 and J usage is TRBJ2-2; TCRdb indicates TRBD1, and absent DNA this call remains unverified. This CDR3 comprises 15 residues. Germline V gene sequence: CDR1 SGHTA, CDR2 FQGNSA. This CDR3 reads CASSPRQGYTGELFF. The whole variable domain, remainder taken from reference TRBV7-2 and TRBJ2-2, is GAGVSQSPSNKVTEKGKDVELRCDPISGHTALYWYRQSLGQGLEFLIYFQGNSAPDKSGLPSDRFSAERTGGSVSTLTIQRTQQEDSAVYLCASSPRQGYTGELFFGEGSRLTVL.

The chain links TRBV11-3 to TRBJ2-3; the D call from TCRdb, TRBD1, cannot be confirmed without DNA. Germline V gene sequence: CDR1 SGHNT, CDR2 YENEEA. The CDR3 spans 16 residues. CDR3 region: CASSLLTGGPLDTQYF.

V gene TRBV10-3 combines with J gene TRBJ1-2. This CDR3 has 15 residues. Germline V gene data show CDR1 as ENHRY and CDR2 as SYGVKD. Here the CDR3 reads CAISVRQEAYGGYTF.

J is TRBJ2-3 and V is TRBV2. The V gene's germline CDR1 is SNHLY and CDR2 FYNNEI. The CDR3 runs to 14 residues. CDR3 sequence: CASSAAARTDTQYF.

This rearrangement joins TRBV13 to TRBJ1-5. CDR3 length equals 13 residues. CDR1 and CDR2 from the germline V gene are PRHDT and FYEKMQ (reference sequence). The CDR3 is CASSLGLVQPQHF.

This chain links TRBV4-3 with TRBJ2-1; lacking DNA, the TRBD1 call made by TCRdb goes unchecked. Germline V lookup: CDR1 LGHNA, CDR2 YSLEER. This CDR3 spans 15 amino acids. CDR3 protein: CASSQAGTGINEQFF.

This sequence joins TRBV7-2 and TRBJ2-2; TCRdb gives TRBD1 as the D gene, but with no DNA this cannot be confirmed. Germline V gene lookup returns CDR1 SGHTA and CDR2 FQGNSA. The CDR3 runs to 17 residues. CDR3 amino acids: CASKPGGSLQNTGELFF.

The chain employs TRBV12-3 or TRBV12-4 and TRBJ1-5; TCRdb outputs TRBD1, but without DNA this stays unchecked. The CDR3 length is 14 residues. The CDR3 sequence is CASSLTGLNQPQHF.

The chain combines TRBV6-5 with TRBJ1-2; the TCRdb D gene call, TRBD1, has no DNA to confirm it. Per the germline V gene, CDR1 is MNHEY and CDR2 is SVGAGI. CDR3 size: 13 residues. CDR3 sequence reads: CASSWTSWEGYTF.

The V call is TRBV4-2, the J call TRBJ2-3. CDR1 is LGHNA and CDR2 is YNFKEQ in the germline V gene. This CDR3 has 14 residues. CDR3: CASSQAGAHHTQYF.

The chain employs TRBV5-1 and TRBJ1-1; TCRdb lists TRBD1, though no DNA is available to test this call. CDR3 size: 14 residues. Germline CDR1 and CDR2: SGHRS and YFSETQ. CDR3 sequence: CASSFGTAAPRAFF.

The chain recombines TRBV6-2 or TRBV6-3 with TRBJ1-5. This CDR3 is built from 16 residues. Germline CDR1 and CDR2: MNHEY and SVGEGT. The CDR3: CASSYSQVLWNQPQHF.

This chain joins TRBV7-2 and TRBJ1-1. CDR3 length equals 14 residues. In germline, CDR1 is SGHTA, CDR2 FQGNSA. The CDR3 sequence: CASSLVTSNTEAFF.